Each of the 29 T cell receptor beta chains below was sequenced from the same sample in a study of cytomegalovirus exposure and HLA in healthy donors. PCR employed 60 Vbeta and 13 Jbeta primers. Sequencing was performed with immunoSEQ multiplex PCR; in TCRdb, only in-frame clones are kept and a portion is missing. The table lists around 64,000 clones, around 76% of them singletons. The source material was PBMCs. Every receptor here comes from a woman under 40 in good health and CMV-seropositive.

The chain joins TRBV6-5 to TRBJ2-7, with D perhaps TRBD2 (5 bases). This CDR3 has 12 residues. V lost 7 bases to trimming and J lost 5 bases, with 12 bases between them. The V gene's germline CDR1 is MNHEY and CDR2 SVGAGI. The CDR3 DNA sequence: TGTGCCAGCATCGGGCTAGCAAACGAGCAGTACTTC. Translating it yields CASIGLANEQYF.

V gene TRBV29-1 combines with J gene TRBJ1-2; no clear D. The germline V and J ends were trimmed by 7 bases and 6 bases, with 6 bases remaining between them. CDR3 size: 9 residues. Germline V gene sequence: CDR1 SQVTM, CDR2 ANQGSEA. The CDR3 region has the DNA TGCAGCGCCGGGGATGGCTACACCTTC. It translates to CSAGDGYTF.

The chain uses TRBV15 and TRBJ1-5; D remains ambiguous. Germline CDR1 and CDR2: LNHNV and YYDKDF (reference sequence). The CDR3 consists of 13 residues. The V end lost 6 bases, the J end lost 3 bases, and 9 bases lay between the germline ends. The chain's CDR3 is CATRSGNNQPQHF. CDR3 coding DNA: TGTGCCACCAGATCAGGTAACAATCAGCCCCAGCATTTT.

The chain employs TRBV6-1 and TRBJ1-6; no clear D gene. The V end lost 7 bases, the J end lost 7 bases, and 14 bases lay between the germline ends. The germline CDR1 and CDR2 sequences are MNHNS and SASEGT. The CDR3 totals 14 residues. CDR3 sequence: CASILGDTNSPLHF. The CDR3 nucleotides read TGTGCCAGCATCCTCGGGGATACAAATTCACCCCTCCACTTT.

This clone has a handful of counts. The J gene is TRBJ2-7, the V gene TRBV7-6; 9 nucleotides line up with TRBD2. Germline CDR1 is SGHVS and CDR2 is FNYEAQ. The CDR3 runs to 16 residues. The V gene end was trimmed by 1 base and the J gene end by 4 bases; junction bases not matched to a gene: 8. The CDR3 reads CASSLDSGSGPYEQYF. Written as DNA, the CDR3 is TGTGCCAGCAGCTTAGATAGCGGGAGCGGTCCGTACGAGCAGTACTTC.

V usage is TRBV4-2 and J usage is TRBJ2-5; 9 bases fit TRBD2. Germline V lookup: CDR1 LGHNA, CDR2 YNFKEQ. The CDR3 is 16 residues long. The trim removed 1 base at V and 6 bases at J, leaving 9 bases unmatched. CDR3 sequence (DNA): TGTGCCAGCAGCCAAGGGATAGCGGGAGCGGAGAAGACCCAGTACTTC. It encodes CASSQGIAGAEKTQYF.

The chain joins TRBV6-1 to TRBJ1-2; D might be TRBD1 (5 bases). V was pared by 7 bases and J by 0 bases, with 15 bases between. Per the germline V gene, CDR1 is MNHNS and CDR2 is SASEGT. The CDR3 consists of 15 residues. CDR3 amino acids: CASKLQGFANYGYTF. The DNA for the CDR3 is TGTGCCAGCAAACTTCAGGGATTCGCTAACTATGGCTACACCTTC.

This chain connects TRBV2 to TRBJ2-3, with 14 bases identical to TRBD2. V lost 6 bases to trimming and J lost 2 bases; unmatched junction nucleotides: 4. The CDR3 length is 16 residues. CDR1 SNHLY and CDR2 FYNNEI come from the germline V gene. The CDR3 coding sequence is TGTGCCAGCAGCCCGACTAGCGGGAGGGACACAGATACGCAGTATTTT. Amino acid sequence: CASSPTSGRDTDTQYF.

The chain carries TRBV7-9 and TRBJ1-2; D gene uncertain. This CDR3 spans 15 amino acids. The germline V gene encodes CDR1 SEHNR and CDR2 FQNEAQ (reference sequence). The ends were cut back, 5 bases at V and 0 bases at J, with 13 bases in the middle. As DNA, the CDR3 is TGTGCCAGCAGCCCCCAAGTGGCAGCTAACTATGGCTACACCTTC. Its protein is CASSPQVAANYGYTF.

This chain uses TRBV9 with TRBJ1-4; the match to TRBD1 covers 7 bases. The CDR3 contains 17 residues. The V gene's germline CDR1 is SGDLS and CDR2 YYNGEE. V was pared by 2 bases and J by 3 bases, with 10 bases of the junction left unmatched. The CDR3 bases are TGTGCCAGCAGCGTTTCCTTTGGGGGACAGCCTAATGAAAAACTGTTTTTT. It yields the protein CASSVSFGGQPNEKLFF.

This clone was detected only a few times. This chain connects TRBV4-3 to TRBJ2-1; 9 nucleotides match TRBD2. Germline values: CDR1 LGHNA, CDR2 YSLEER. This CDR3 comprises 16 residues. Trimming removed 4 bases from V and 4 bases from J; junction bases left unmatched: 8. CDR3 region: CASSRPAGGMYNEQFF. CDR3 DNA sequence: TGCGCCAGCAGCCGGCCAGCGGGAGGAATGTACAATGAGCAGTTCTTC.

The chain has TRBV19 and TRBJ2-1; 8 bases line up with TRBD1. V shed 0 bases and J 5 bases; nucleotides not matched to a gene: 3. CDR3 length: 15 residues. CDR1 and CDR2 (germline): LNHDA, SQIVND (reference sequence). The CDR3 nucleotides read TGTGCCAGTAGTATAGACAGGGGGCTCGACAATGAGCAGTTCTTC. Amino acid sequence: CASSIDRGLDNEQFF.

This clone occurred a few times. The chain has TRBV29-1 and TRBJ2-5; the match to TRBD1 covers 10 bases. The V gene end was trimmed by 4 bases and the J gene end by 3 bases; junction bases not matched to a gene: 2. The CDR3 sequence is 13 residues long. Germline V lookup: CDR1 SQVTM, CDR2 ANQGSEA. This CDR3 reads CSVAGTGEETQYF. The CDR3, as DNA: TGCAGCGTTGCCGGGACAGGGGAAGAGACCCAGTACTTC.

This chain links TRBV27 with TRBJ1-2; D perhaps matches TRBD1 (6 bases). This CDR3 has 13 amino acids. V was trimmed by 0 bases and J by 7 bases, leaving 9 bases between them. CDR1 and CDR2 (germline): MNHEY, SMNVEV (reference sequence). CDR3 coding DNA: TGTGCCAGCAGTTTATCGGGGGCGCGTGGCTACACCTTC. The encoded protein is CASSLSGARGYTF.

The chain uses TRBV11-2 and TRBJ2-3, with a tentative D call TRBD2 (6 bases). V shed 10 bases and J shed 0 bases, with 11 bases lying between them. The germline gives CDR1 SGHAT, CDR2 FQNNGV. There are 13 residues in the CDR3. The CDR3 bases are TGTGCCAAGTCGGGAGCTAGCACAGATACGCAGTATTTT. The encoded protein is CAKSGASTDTQYF.

This chain connects TRBV5-1 to TRBJ1-1, with TRBD1 identical over 9 bases. The length of the CDR3 is 14 residues. V was pared by 0 bases and J by 7 bases, with 4 bases of the junction left unmatched. From germline, CDR1 is SGHRS and CDR2 YFSETQ. The chain's CDR3 is CASSLDWTGDEAFF. The CDR3 bases are TGCGCCAGCAGCTTGGATTGGACAGGGGATGAAGCTTTCTTT. The whole variable domain, filled in from reference TRBV5-1 and TRBJ1-1, reads KAGVTQTPRYLIKTRGQQVTLSCSPISGHRSVSWYQQTPGQGLQFLFEYFSETQRNKGNFPGRFSGRQFSNSRSEMNVSTLELGDSALYLCASSLDWTGDEAFFGQGTRLTVV.

This sequence joins TRBV5-1 and TRBJ2-1; 9 bases are a match to TRBD1. J lost 6 bases, V lost 2 bases, and 6 bases had no gene match. CDR3 length: 15 residues. From germline, CDR1 is SGHRS and CDR2 YFSETQ. CDR3 in amino acids: CASSFGTGRPNEQFF. CDR3 bases: TGCGCCAGCAGCTTCGGGACAGGGAGGCCCAATGAGCAGTTCTTC.

This clone was seen a few times. The chain couples TRBV6-1 to TRBJ2-4; tentative D call: TRBD1 (5 bases). Trimming took off 0 bases at V and 5 bases at J, with 14 bases between the two ends. The germline V gene encodes CDR1 MNHNS and CDR2 SASEGT. The CDR3 covers 16 residues. This CDR3 reads CASSEARTPRENIQYF. The CDR3 nucleotides are TGTGCCAGCAGTGAAGCTAGGACACCCCGAGAAAACATTCAGTACTTC.

This clone was detected only once. The V and J genes are TRBV6-5 and TRBJ2-7, with D unclear. The V end lost 8 bases, the J end lost 10 bases, and 21 bases lay between the germline ends. Germline V gene sequence: CDR1 MNHEY, CDR2 SVGAGI. This CDR3 spans 13 amino acids. CDR3 DNA sequence: TGTGCCAGCGCCCCACAAGCCCGGCAGGCCCAGTACTTC. It yields the protein CASAPQARQAQYF.

The chain is built from TRBV30 and TRBJ1-1, with D uncertain. CDR1 and CDR2 from the germline V gene are GTSNPN and SVGIG (reference sequence). Trimming left V 2 bases short and J 0 bases short, with 7 bases between. There are 13 residues in the CDR3. CDR3 DNA sequence: TGTGCCTGGAGTTCTACCTTGAACACTGAAGCTTTCTTT. It yields the protein CAWSSTLNTEAFF.

The rearrangement joins TRBV30 to TRBJ2-5, with D tentatively TRBD1 (5 bases). The germline CDR1 and CDR2 sequences are GTSNPN and SVGIG (reference sequence). This CDR3 is built from 15 residues. Trimming cost V 2 bases and J 4 bases, with 17 bases left between them. CDR3 DNA sequence: TGTGCCTGGAGTTTTGGGGCCCCCTGGGGAGAGACCCAGTACTTC. This encodes CAWSFGAPWGETQYF.

The chain couples TRBV19 to TRBJ1-5; D perhaps matches TRBD1 (5 bases). The CDR3 has 13 amino acids. The V and J ends lost 2 bases and 5 bases respectively, with 7 bases between them. Germline V CDR1 and CDR2: LNHDA, SQIVND (reference sequence). CDR3 in DNA: TGTGCCAGTAGTATAACAGGCCATCAGCCCCAGCATTTT. Its protein is CASSITGHQPQHF.

This clone has just a few counts. This chain uses TRBV19 with TRBJ2-4; maybe TRBD2 (7 bases). Trimming took off 7 bases at V and 7 bases at J, with 14 bases between the two ends. Germline CDR1 and CDR2: LNHDA and SQIVND (reference sequence). This CDR3 region has 13 residues. CDR3 amino acids: CASIGEGVNIQYF. The CDR3 DNA sequence: TGTGCCAGTATAGGGGAGGGGGTGAACATTCAGTACTTC.

The rearrangement joins TRBV10-3 to TRBJ2-7; the D is unclear. Germline loops: CDR1 ENHRY, CDR2 SYGVKD. The V end lost 1 base, the J end lost 0 bases, and 7 bases lay between the germline ends. The CDR3 is 14 amino acids. The CDR3 loop reads CAISEWSSSYEQYF. CDR3 in DNA: TGTGCCATCAGTGAGTGGAGCAGCTCCTACGAGCAGTACTTC.

V usage is TRBV19 and J usage is TRBJ1-1; D may be TRBD1 (5 bases). Germline V CDR1 and CDR2: LNHDA, SQIVND (reference sequence). This CDR3 has 14 residues. The V gene lost 3 bases and the J gene lost 3 bases, with 11 bases spanning the gap. The CDR3 nucleotides are TGTGCCAGTAGTATCCTGGAGGGGCACACTGAAGCTTTCTTT. Translation gives CASSILEGHTEAFF.

The rearrangement joins TRBV5-4 to TRBJ1-4; D possibly corresponds to TRBD1 (5 bases). Between the trimmed V and J ends, which lost 4 bases and 2 bases, there was a span of 15 bases. The germline V gene has CDR1 SGHNT and CDR2 YYREEE (reference sequence). This CDR3 contains 16 residues. The CDR3 spells CASSTKQGATNEKLFF. In nucleotides, the CDR3 is TGTGCCAGCAGCACAAAGCAGGGTGCGACTAATGAAAAACTGTTTTTT.

This clone has a handful of counts. This sequence joins TRBV10-2 and TRBJ1-1, with D uncertain. Deletions cut 3 bases from V and 1 base from J, with 6 bases between. Germline V gives CDR1 WSHSY, CDR2 SAAADI. The CDR3 spans 13 residues. The CDR3 region has the DNA TGCGCCAGCAGTGAACCAGGGAACACTGAAGCTTTCTTT. It yields the protein CASSEPGNTEAFF.

The V call is TRBV10-2, the J call TRBJ1-5; D is ambiguous. V was cut by 6 bases and J by 5 bases, with 11 bases left in between. The CDR3 is 13 amino acids. Germline V gene data show CDR1 as WSHSY and CDR2 as SAAADI. CDR3 sequence (DNA): TGCGCCAGCAGGGTCGGCAGCGATCAGCCCCAGCATTTT. Translated, it gives CASRVGSDQPQHF.

This chain connects TRBV18 to TRBJ1-5; D unclear. Trimming stripped 6 bases from V and 7 bases from J, with 10 bases between. Germline V CDR1 and CDR2: KGHSH, LQKENI. The CDR3 consists of 12 residues. CDR3 coding DNA: TGTGCCAGCTCCCCCCCCGGGCAGCCCCAGCATTTT. This translates into CASSPPGQPQHF.